The 19 T cell receptor beta chains below were found in one sample sequenced in a study of Tregs in tolerant kidney transplant recipients (dated by TCRdb to the late 2010s). The library was prepared using the immunoSEQ multiplex PCR assay. TCRdb's version of the immuneACCESS table is confined to in-frame rearrangements and falls short of the full clone set. An unresolved V gene accounts for under half of the shortfall where checked; the remainder is of unknown origin. Here the sample has 54,000 or so clones; about 90% occur a single time. The biggest ten clones account for roughly 15% of the sample. The transplants used related donors along with nonmyeloablative bone marrow transplantation, and in the human trials mixed chimerism was transient. This sample comprised CD8+ T cells from blood (PBMCs), obtained 24 months after the transplant. These receptors came from a human patient who received a combined kidney and bone marrow transplant. Donor T cells from the graft may be present among the T cells after a transplant.

The chain has TRBV9 and TRBJ2-1; 8 bases fit TRBD2. After removal of 3 bases from V and 4 bases from J, the junction contained 12 bases not matched to a gene. The germline V gene has CDR1 SGDLS and CDR2 YYNGEE. The length of the CDR3 is 17 residues. CDR3 nucleotides: TGTGCCAGCAGCGGAACTAGCGGAGGCGGACGGTACAATGAGCAGTTCTTC. Protein product: CASSGTSGGGRYNEQFF. The full variable domain, rest sourced from reference TRBV9 and TRBJ2-1, is DSGVTQTPKHLITATGQRVTLRCSPRSGDLSVYWYQQSLDQGLQFLIQYYNGEERAKGNILERFSAQQFPDLHSELNLSSLELGDSALYFCASSGTSGGGRYNEQFFGPGTRLTVL.

V gene TRBV19 combines with J gene TRBJ1-6; weak D call: TRBD1 (6 bases). Trimming removed 2 bases from V and 7 bases from J, with 21 bases in between. The germline CDR1 and CDR2 sequences are LNHDA and SQIVND (reference sequence). This CDR3 has 18 residues. The CDR3 reads CASSIPSGRGIWNSPLHF. CDR3 nucleotide sequence: TGTGCCAGTAGTATACCTTCCGGCAGGGGTATTTGGAATTCACCCCTCCACTTT.

Points on this clone: Distinct nucleotide sequences in the sample also encode this CDR3. The rearrangement links TRBV4-1 to TRBJ1-1; D is unclear. Germline assignment: CDR1 MGHRA and CDR2 YSYEKL. The CDR3 has 15 amino acids. V gave up 4 bases and J gave up 1 base, with 13 bases separating them. The CDR3 coding sequence is TGCGCCAGCAGCCCTGCAAACCAGGAGAACACTGAAGCTTTCTTT. Translated, it gives CASSPANQENTEAFF.

This chain connects TRBV4-1 to TRBJ2-5, with 10 bases identical to TRBD1. The J call is uncertain, as TRBJ2-7 better fits the DNA end. CDR3 size: 16 residues. The germline V gene has CDR1 MGHRA and CDR2 YSYEKL. CDR3 nucleotides: TGCGCCAGCAGCCATACCACAGGGACAGGGGAAGGCGAGCAGTACTTC. This sequence encodes CASSHTTGTGEGEQYF.

The chain is built from TRBV10-3 and TRBJ2-2, with TRBD1 identical over 7 bases. CDR1 ENHRY and CDR2 SYGVKD come from the germline V gene. The CDR3 extends over 15 amino acids. Germline trimming cut 5 bases from V and 3 bases from J; bases unmatched to any gene: 6. CDR3 amino acids: CAISSTGPDTGELFF. The DNA for the CDR3 is TGTGCCATCAGTTCGACAGGGCCGGACACCGGGGAGCTGTTTTTT.

The chain employs TRBV5-6 and TRBJ2-7; TRBD1 matches at 12 bases. The length of the CDR3 is 16 residues. The V and J ends lost 4 bases and 0 bases, in that order; junction bases with no gene match: 5. CDR1 is SGHDT, CDR2 YYEEEE, per germline. The CDR3 coding sequence is TGTGCCAGCAGCCCGGGGACAGGGGGCGACTCCTACGAGCAGTACTTC. Translated, it gives CASSPGTGGDSYEQYF.

V is TRBV7-8 and J is TRBJ2-4, with D possibly being TRBD1 (6 bases). The germline V gene encodes CDR1 SGHVS and CDR2 FQNEAQ. V lost 5 bases and J 0 bases, leaving 17 bases between the germline ends. This CDR3 is 17 amino acids long. CDR3 region: CASSPTRGPLAKNIQYF. For the CDR3, the DNA is TGTGCCAGCAGCCCCACCAGGGGCCCACTAGCCAAAAACATTCAGTACTTC.

This sequence joins TRBV9 and TRBJ2-3, with D possibly being TRBD1 (6 bases). The length of the CDR3 is 16 residues. Germline V lookup: CDR1 SGDLS, CDR2 YYNGEE. The V end lost 0 bases, the J end lost 2 bases, and 13 bases lay between the germline ends. CDR3 nucleotide sequence: TGTGCCAGCAGCGTAGAACAGGGCCTTATCACAGATACGCAGTATTTT. This gives the protein CASSVEQGLITDTQYF.

The chain employs TRBV10-3 and TRBJ1-1, with no clear D. Trimming left V 6 bases short and J 7 bases short, with 12 bases between. CDR1 ENHRY and CDR2 SYGVKD come from the germline V gene. The CDR3 extends over 12 amino acids. Here the CDR3 reads CAISQERIEAFF. The CDR3, as DNA: TGTGCCATCAGCCAAGAGAGAATTGAAGCTTTCTTT.

The J gene is TRBJ2-5, the V gene TRBV7-7; D not certain. In germline, CDR1 is SSHAT, CDR2 FNYEAQ (reference sequence). The V end was cut by 2 bases, the J end by 2 bases, with 6 bases between. The CDR3 sequence is 13 residues long. This chain's CDR3 is CASSLSQQETQYF. For the CDR3, the DNA is TGTGCCAGCAGCTTATCCCAACAAGAGACCCAGTACTTC.

The CDR3 sequence: CASRVQGDYEQYF. The CDR3 nucleotides are TGTGCCAGCAGGGTACAGGGGGACTACGAGCAGTACTTC. V gene TRBV27 combines with J gene TRBJ2-7, with 8 bases identical to TRBD1. The CDR3 spans 13 residues. CDR1 is MNHEY, CDR2 SMNVEV, per germline (reference sequence). With 6 bases clipped from V and 3 bases from J, the junction kept 4 bases outside the gene matches.

This sequence joins TRBV7-9 and TRBJ1-4; D not resolved. Germline V gene lookup returns CDR1 SEHNR and CDR2 FQNEAQ (reference sequence). Deletions cut 2 bases from V and 8 bases from J, with 15 bases between. This CDR3 contains 15 residues. CDR3 DNA sequence: TGTGCCAGCAGCTTAACCACCCCCCGAGGGGAAAAACTGTTTTTT. This translates into CASSLTTPRGEKLFF.

This clone is a singleton in its sample. V usage is TRBV28 and J usage is TRBJ2-7; 8 positions agree with TRBD2. Germline loops: CDR1 MDHEN, CDR2 SYDVKM. Trimming at V came to 4 bases and at J to 5 bases, leaving 4 bases not matched to a gene. The CDR3 loop spans 13 amino acids. In DNA, the CDR3 is TGTGCCAGCAGTTCAGCGGGGGAACACGAGCAGTACTTC. Its protein is CASSSAGEHEQYF.

V is TRBV14 and J is TRBJ1-1; TRBD1 might be the D (6 bases). V gave up 1 base and J gave up 1 base, with 13 bases separating them. This CDR3 comprises 16 residues. The germline CDR1 and CDR2 sequences are SGHDN and FVKESK. The CDR3 nucleotides read TGTGCCAGCAGCCAAGGATTGGGACAAGCGAACACTGAAGCTTTCTTT. This codes for CASSQGLGQANTEAFF.

The chain joins TRBV13 to TRBJ2-7, with D uncertain. The V gene lost 0 bases and the J gene lost 3 bases, with 6 bases spanning the gap. Germline CDR1 is PRHDT and CDR2 is FYEKMQ (reference sequence). The CDR3 covers 13 residues. The CDR3 reads CASSLGQIYEQYF. Written as DNA, the CDR3 is TGTGCCAGCAGCTTAGGCCAGATCTACGAGCAGTACTTC.

This chain uses TRBV4-1 with TRBJ2-2; a possible D gene is TRBD2 (5 bases). V lost 4 bases to trimming and J lost 7 bases, with 13 bases between them. The germline gives CDR1 MGHRA, CDR2 YSYEKL. The CDR3 is 14 amino acids. The CDR3, as DNA: TGCGCCAGCAGCCTCCCGGGAATGGGCGGGGAGCTGTTTTTT. It translates to CASSLPGMGGELFF.

As to this clone: The sample has other DNA sequences that encode this CDR3 too. The chain is built from TRBV10-2 and TRBJ1-6; 7 nucleotides match TRBD1. The CDR3 is 14 amino acids. V lost 0 bases and J lost 13; bases outside the gene matches: 6. Germline CDR1 WSHSY, CDR2 SAAADI. The DNA for the CDR3 is TGCGCCAGCAGTGAGTCGGCAGGGGGTTCCCCCCTCCACTTT. It yields the protein CASSESAGGSPLHF.

V is TRBV4-1 and J is TRBJ2-4, with D perhaps TRBD2 (6 bases). Germline CDR1 is MGHRA and CDR2 is YSYEKL. This CDR3 is 15 amino acids long. V dropped 4 bases and J dropped 0 bases, with 10 bases sitting between them. In DNA, the CDR3 is TGCGCCAGCAGCCCGGGGGTCGTAGCCAAAAACATTCAGTACTTC. Its translation is CASSPGVVAKNIQYF.

The chain links TRBV7-9 to TRBJ2-7, with D possibly matching TRBD2 (5 bases). Trimming stripped 1 base from V and 1 base from J, with 11 bases between. CDR1 and CDR2 from the germline V gene are SEHNR and FQNEAQ (reference sequence). The CDR3 length is 15 residues. The DNA of the CDR3 is TGTGCCAGCAGCTTAGGATCGGGCGGGTCCTACGAGCAGTACTTC. Encoded protein: CASSLGSGGSYEQYF.